This T cell receptor (beta chain) comes out of a study of blood T cell repertoires in COVID-19. Study overall: The study drew acute and convalescent COVID-19 samples from the United States, Italy and Spain.

Source study methods: By means of reference gene primer amplification, nucleated cell counts were estimated. Assay: immunoSEQ multiplex PCR; the TCRdb copy retains only in-frame clones and omits some. The V and J calls and clone size are taken from that table; D and trimming were inferred from the DNA. Altogether a few hundred thousand clones are present, around 90% being singletons, with the ten largest covering roughly 4.3%. Those who participated ranged in age from about 18 to 89 years and resided in 20 to 25 US areas. Cohorts were assigned according to the clinical history that participants reported. V dropped 3 bases and J dropped 7; count of bases not matched to a gene: 9. The CDR3 runs to 14 residues. The germline V gene encodes CDR1 DFQATT and CDR2 SNEGSKA (reference sequence).

The sequence was obtained from a woman between 18 and 30 years old with acute COVID-19. This chain links TRBV20-1 with TRBJ2-1, with 7 bases that match TRBD2. Input material: PBMCs or T cells enriched from blood (not recorded which). The CDR3 reads CSASRAGVGNEQFF. The CDR3 region has the DNA TGCAGTGCTAGTCGCGCGGGAGTTGGAAATGAGCAGTTCTTC.